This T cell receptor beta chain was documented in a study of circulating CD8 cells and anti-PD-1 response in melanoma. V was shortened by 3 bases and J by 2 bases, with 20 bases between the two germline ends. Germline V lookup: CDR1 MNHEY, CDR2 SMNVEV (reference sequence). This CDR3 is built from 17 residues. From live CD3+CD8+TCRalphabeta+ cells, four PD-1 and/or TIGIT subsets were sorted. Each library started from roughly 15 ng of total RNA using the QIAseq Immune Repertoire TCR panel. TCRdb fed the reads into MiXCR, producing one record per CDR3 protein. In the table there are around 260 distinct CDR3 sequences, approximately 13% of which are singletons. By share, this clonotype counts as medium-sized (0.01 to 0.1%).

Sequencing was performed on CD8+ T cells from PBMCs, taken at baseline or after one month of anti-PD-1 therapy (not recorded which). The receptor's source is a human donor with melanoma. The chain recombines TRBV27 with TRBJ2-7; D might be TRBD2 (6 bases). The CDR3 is CASSLTTSLGGAYEQYF. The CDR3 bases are TGTGCCAGCAGTTTGACGACAAGCCTGGGGGGAGCCTACGAGCAGTACTTC.